Below are 30 T cell receptor beta chains sequenced from a single sample in a study of cytomegalovirus exposure and HLA in healthy donors. Researchers ran the PCR with 60 Vbeta and 13 Jbeta primers. Sequencing was performed with immunoSEQ multiplex PCR; in TCRdb, only in-frame clones are kept and a portion is missing. The sample yields 55,000 to 70,000 clones, approximately 78% seen once. The sequencing input was PBMCs. The source of these receptors is a man younger than 30 in good health and CMV-seropositive.

The chain recombines TRBV5-4 with TRBJ2-3; D not resolved. V shed 0 bases and J shed 2 bases, with 10 bases lying between them. Germline V gives CDR1 SGHNT, CDR2 YYREEE (reference sequence). The CDR3 extends over 15 amino acids. The CDR3 DNA reads TGTGCCAGCAGCTTGGATCAGGCCTCCACAGATACGCAGTATTTT. Translation: CASSLDQASTDTQYF.

The V gene is TRBV6-5, the J gene TRBJ1-5; tentatively, D is TRBD1 (5 bases). Germline CDR1 reads MNHEY; CDR2 reads SVGAGI. The CDR3 totals 13 residues. V lost 4 bases, J lost 5 bases, and 9 bases lay in between. In nucleotides, the CDR3 is TGTGCCAGCAGTTCCGGGGGAGATCAGCCCCAGCATTTT. It encodes CASSSGGDQPQHF.

This chain joins TRBV10-3 and TRBJ2-1; D is possibly TRBD2 (5 bases). Germline lookup yields CDR1 ENHRY and CDR2 SYGVKD. The CDR3 loop spans 14 amino acids. V was pared by 4 bases and J by 4 bases, with 11 bases between. The CDR3 is CAISAGDGYNEQFF. Here the CDR3 DNA reads TGTGCCATCAGTGCCGGGGATGGGTACAATGAGCAGTTCTTC.

The V call is TRBV30, the J call TRBJ1-1; 8 nucleotides align to TRBD1. The germline gives CDR1 GTSNPN, CDR2 SVGIG (reference sequence). The V gene end was trimmed by 4 bases and the J gene end by 5 bases; junction bases not matched to a gene: 9. The CDR3 is made up of 14 amino acids. This chain's CDR3 is CAWTPTGVRTEAFF. The CDR3 DNA is TGTGCCTGGACCCCGACAGGGGTAAGAACTGAAGCTTTCTTT.

This clone has only one observation. The chain couples TRBV6-5 to TRBJ1-1, with TRBD1 matching over 7 bases. Germline V gene data show CDR1 as MNHEY and CDR2 as SVGAGI. This CDR3 region has 13 residues. Trimming took 6 bases from V and 6 from J; bases not matched to a gene: 7. The CDR3 nucleotides are TGTGCCAGCAGCCGGTCAGGGGGGCCTGAAGCTTTCTTT. Translation: CASSRSGGPEAFF.

The rearrangement joins TRBV10-2 to TRBJ1-2; a possible D gene is TRBD1 (6 bases). The V gene lost 6 bases and the J gene lost 8 bases, with 16 bases spanning the gap. The CDR3 runs 13 residues. Looked up from germline, CDR1 is WSHSY and CDR2 is SAAADI. The CDR3: CASSEGGAEGYTF. CDR3 DNA sequence: TGCGCCAGCAGCGAGGGGGGCGCTGAAGGCTACACCTTC.

V and J are TRBV6-5 and TRBJ1-5; 8 bases agree with TRBD1. The V segment lost 5 bases and the J segment 8 bases; nucleotides outside the gene matches: 11. There are 15 residues in the CDR3. Germline CDR1 and CDR2: MNHEY and SVGAGI. The DNA of the CDR3 is TGTGCCAGCAGTACGACAGGGGATATGGGTAAGCCCCAGCATTTT. Translation: CASSTTGDMGKPQHF.

This chain connects TRBV28 to TRBJ1-1; the D gene is possibly TRBD1 (5 bases). The CDR3 sequence is 13 residues long. CDR1 is MDHEN, CDR2 SYDVKM, per germline. V was shortened by 8 bases and J by 6 bases, with 16 bases between the two germline ends. CDR3 DNA: TGTGCCAGCTCACAATCAGGGTTTCCTGAAGCTTTCTTT. Translating it yields CASSQSGFPEAFF.

This rearrangement joins TRBV10-3 to TRBJ1-5, with TRBD1 matching 7 bases. The CDR3 loop spans 13 amino acids. V gave up 4 bases and J gave up 5 bases; unmatched junction bases: 2. Germline CDR1 reads ENHRY; CDR2 reads SYGVKD. The CDR3 nucleotides read TGTGCCATCAGTGCTCAGGGGGATCAGCCCCAGCATTTT. This sequence encodes CAISAQGDQPQHF.

In its sample, this clone was seen once. The V call is TRBV30, the J call TRBJ1-2; TRBD1 agrees at 9 bases. Germline lookup yields CDR1 GTSNPN and CDR2 SVGIG (reference sequence). The length of the CDR3 is 14 residues. J was trimmed by 5 bases and V by 3 bases; bases with no gene match: 7. The CDR3 sequence: CAWRGTGPWYGYTF. In DNA form, the CDR3 reads TGTGCCTGGAGAGGGACAGGGCCATGGTATGGCTACACCTTC.

This clone has only one observation. V is TRBV6-5 and J is TRBJ1-1; no definite D call. Trimming shortened V by 2 bases and J by 5 bases, and 12 bases separated the two germline ends. CDR3 length: 14 amino acids. Germline-derived CDR1 and CDR2 are MNHEY and SVGAGI. This chain's CDR3 is CASSYIGDGTEAFF. The CDR3 nucleotides are TGTGCCAGCAGTTACATCGGGGATGGGACTGAAGCTTTCTTT.

There are a few counts of this clone. J is TRBJ2-7 and V is TRBV10-2; TRBD1 aligns across 9 bases. After removal of 1 base from V and 5 bases from J, the junction contained 6 bases not matched to a gene. This CDR3 has 15 amino acids. CDR1 is WSHSY, CDR2 SAAADI, per germline. This CDR3 reads CASSEYGTGLDEQYF. The CDR3 coding sequence is TGCGCCAGCAGTGAGTATGGGACAGGGTTGGACGAGCAGTACTTC.

The J gene is TRBJ1-1, the V gene TRBV2, with D perhaps TRBD1 (5 bases). The CDR3 is 17 amino acids. Germline V gene data show CDR1 as SNHLY and CDR2 as FYNNEI. The V gene lost 2 bases and the J gene lost 3 bases, with 19 bases spanning the gap. The CDR3 DNA sequence: TGTGCCAGCAGTGAAAGTAAGAGGGACGTAGCGGACACTGAAGCTTTCTTT. It is translated as CASSESKRDVADTEAFF.

The chain has TRBV18 and TRBJ2-7, with 10 positions matching TRBD1. The CDR3 runs 15 residues. The V and J ends lost 3 bases and 0 bases, in that order; junction bases with no gene match: 2. Germline CDR1 and CDR2: KGHSH and LQKENI. The CDR3: CASSPGTGASYEQYF. CDR3 bases: TGTGCCAGCTCACCGGGGACAGGGGCCTCCTACGAGCAGTACTTC.

This clone was seen a single time. The chain has TRBV29-1 and TRBJ2-1; TRBD2 aligns across 10 bases. The V gene's germline CDR1 is SQVTM and CDR2 ANQGSEA. The CDR3 sequence is 14 residues long. V lost 4 bases and J lost 6; bases outside the gene matches: 6. The CDR3 sequence is CSVVEAGGGNEQFF. For the CDR3, the DNA is TGCAGCGTTGTCGAAGCGGGAGGGGGCAATGAGCAGTTCTTC.

This clone has more than one count but fewer than ten. CDR3 coding DNA: TGTGCCAGCAGTTTCGACTACTCTGGAAACACCATATATTTT. This translates into CASSFDYSGNTIYF. This chain joins TRBV28 and TRBJ1-3; D gene uncertain. V was shortened by 3 bases and J by 0 bases, with 6 bases between the two germline ends. Germline V CDR1 and CDR2: MDHEN, SYDVKM. This CDR3 contains 14 residues.

This clone was recorded only once. The rearrangement joins TRBV6-6 to TRBJ2-1; tentatively, D is TRBD1 (6 bases). The CDR3 has 15 residues. Germline V lookup: CDR1 MNHNY, CDR2 SVGAGI (reference sequence). The V and J ends lost 6 bases and 6 bases respectively, with 18 bases between them. CDR3 in DNA: TGTGCCAGCAGCCCGTTGGGGGCCAATTCCAATGAGCAGTTCTTC. Protein sequence: CASSPLGANSNEQFF.

This rearrangement joins TRBV25-1 to TRBJ2-5, with TRBD1 matching over 8 bases. Trimming at V came to 4 bases and at J to 5 bases, leaving 9 bases not matched to a gene. The CDR3 runs 15 residues. The germline gives CDR1 MGHDK, CDR2 SYGVNS. CDR3 DNA sequence: TGTGCCAGCAGTGTTACAGGGGGTCAACGGGAGACCCAGTACTTC. Translating gives CASSVTGGQRETQYF.

In this sample, this clone turned up a few times. The same CDR3 arises from other DNA sequences in this sample as well. This chain joins TRBV30 and TRBJ1-2; 8 nucleotides line up with TRBD1. The CDR3 covers 13 residues. V shed 3 bases, J shed 5 bases, and the junction held 5 bases outside the gene matches. Germline CDR1 GTSNPN, CDR2 SVGIG (reference sequence). The CDR3 nucleotides are TGTGCCTGGAGCCGGGACAGGCCTTATGGCTACACCTTC. Amino acids: CAWSRDRPYGYTF.

Written as DNA, the CDR3 is TGTGCCAGCAGCAAAGCTGTGACAGGGGGCTACGGCTATGGCTACACCTTC. Encoded protein: CASSKAVTGGYGYGYTF. V usage is TRBV21-1 and J usage is TRBJ1-2; the D call of TRBD1 is as the table states it, not checked on the DNA. TRBV21-1 is a pseudogene. CDR3 size: 17 residues.

This clone showed up just a few times. The chain is built from TRBV4-1 and TRBJ1-3, with D perhaps matching TRBD1 (5 bases). CDR3 length equals 15 residues. Trimming took off 0 bases at V and 4 bases at J, with 10 bases between the two ends. Germline V gene sequence: CDR1 MGHRA, CDR2 YSYEKL. The DNA of the CDR3 is TGCGCCAGCAGCCAAGATGGAGGGACCGGAAACACCATATATTTT. Its translation: CASSQDGGTGNTIYF.

The gene calls are TRBV7-2 and TRBJ1-2; 8 bases are a match to TRBD1. The V gene end was trimmed by 5 bases and the J gene end by 3 bases; junction bases not matched to a gene: 2. Germline CDR1 and CDR2: SGHTA and FQGNSA. The CDR3 spans 13 residues. The CDR3 DNA reads TGTGCCAGCAGCAAGGACAGGGACTATGGCTACACCTTC. Residues: CASSKDRDYGYTF.

V usage is TRBV29-1 and J usage is TRBJ1-1; the D gene is possibly TRBD1 (6 bases). V lost 1 base, J lost 8 bases, and 17 bases lay in between. The V gene's germline CDR1 is SQVTM and CDR2 ANQGSEA. The CDR3 consists of 14 residues. The CDR3 is CSVEGGQTVSEAFF. The CDR3 region has the DNA TGCAGCGTTGAAGGGGGGCAGACGGTTTCCGAAGCTTTCTTT.

The table lists this clone with a few counts. This chain joins TRBV6-1 and TRBJ1-4; maybe TRBD1 (5 bases). CDR3 length: 13 residues. V shed 4 bases and J shed 8 bases, with 11 bases lying between them. The germline CDR1 and CDR2 sequences are MNHNS and SASEGT. The CDR3 nucleotides are TGTGCCAGCAGTGCCGGGGGAGGCGAAAAACTGTTTTTT. Its translation: CASSAGGGEKLFF.

This clone was recorded only once. This sequence joins TRBV29-1 and TRBJ2-7, with a tentative D call TRBD1 (6 bases). The CDR3 sequence is 13 residues long. The ends were cut back, 5 bases at V and 0 bases at J, with 11 bases in the middle. Germline CDR1 is SQVTM and CDR2 is ANQGSEA. The CDR3 region has the DNA TGCAGCGTTTGCGCCAGGGGCTCCTACGAGCAGTACTTC. Its protein product is CSVCARGSYEQYF.

The chain uses TRBV2 and TRBJ1-1; TRBD1 might be the D (5 bases). Germline CDR1 and CDR2: SNHLY and FYNNEI. The CDR3 sequence is 14 residues long. The CDR3 coding sequence is TGTGCACAAAACCCCCCCGACAGCAACACTGAAGCTTTCTTT. Translated, it gives CAQNPPDSNTEAFF.

The chain links TRBV29-1 to TRBJ2-5; D remains ambiguous. V gave up 4 bases and J gave up 4 bases, with 13 bases separating them. Germline loops: CDR1 SQVTM, CDR2 ANQGSEA. There are 13 residues in the CDR3. Here the CDR3 DNA reads TGCAGCGTTGGTTTCGGAGCCGGAGAGACCCAGTACTTC. Translated: CSVGFGAGETQYF.

The J gene is TRBJ1-2, the V gene TRBV28, with D possibly TRBD1 on 5 matching bases. Germline V gene data show CDR1 as MDHEN and CDR2 as SYDVKM. Trimming removed 7 bases at V and 2 bases at J, with 11 bases between. This CDR3 spans 13 amino acids. CDR3 amino acids: CASTLGENYGYTF. In DNA, the CDR3 is TGTGCCAGCACCTTAGGGGAAAACTATGGCTACACCTTC.

The CDR3 protein is CASSESPNSPLHF. CDR3 DNA sequence: TGTGCCAGCAGTGAGAGCCCCAATTCACCCCTCCACTTT. The chain uses TRBV6-1 and TRBJ1-6; D remains unclear. Per germline, CDR1 MNHNS and CDR2 SASEGT. CDR3 size: 13 residues. Trimming took 3 bases from V and 7 from J, leaving 7 bases between them.

The chain has TRBV7-2 and TRBJ1-1, with 7 positions matching TRBD1. The CDR3 covers 13 residues. The germline V gene encodes CDR1 SGHTA and CDR2 FQGNSA. V gave up 2 bases and J gave up 4 bases; unmatched junction bases: 1. The chain's CDR3 is CASSLSGGTEAFF. The CDR3 bases are TGTGCCAGCAGCTTATCAGGGGGCACTGAAGCTTTCTTT.